This T cell receptor (beta chain) was documented in a study of blood T cell repertoires in COVID-19. Study in general: PBMCs, B-cell-depleted T cells, or T cells provided the cDNA or gDNA that made up the material.

In the study's own analysis: Reference gene primer amplification gave nucleated cell count estimates. Repertoires were generated with immunoSEQ multiplex PCR, while TCRdb's copy carries only in-frame clones and drops some. V, J and clone size are taken as reported in that table, and D and trimming were inferred from the DNA itself. The sample carries about 99,000 clones, around 83% recorded once. Germline V gives CDR1 GTSNPN, CDR2 SVGIG (reference sequence). This CDR3 is 12 amino acids long. V was shortened by 0 bases and J by 6 bases, with 9 bases between the two germline ends. This clone was seen more than once but under ten times.

The chain uses TRBV30 and TRBJ2-7; D is perhaps TRBD2 (6 bases). The TCR sequence derives from a man between 65 and 80 years old with active or convalescent COVID-19. Sequences were obtained from peripheral blood. CDR3 sequence reads: CAWSVGGGEQYF. The CDR3 DNA follows: TGTGCCTGGAGTGTTGGGGGAGGCGAGCAGTACTTC.